This entry lists 20 T cell receptor beta chains sequenced from one sample in a study of blood T cell repertoires in COVID-19. Repertoires were generated with immunoSEQ multiplex PCR, while TCRdb's copy carries only in-frame clones and drops some. The sample holds a few hundred thousand clones; around 87% are singletons and the top ten take about 15%. The specimen was PBMCs or T cells enriched from blood (not recorded which). The receptors originated from a man aged 25 to 40 who had been exposed to COVID-19.

The V call is TRBV5-1, the J call TRBJ1-1, with TRBD1 matching 8 bases. V shed 2 bases, J shed 5 bases, and the junction held 5 bases outside the gene matches. The CDR3 has 14 residues. Germline V gives CDR1 SGHRS, CDR2 YFSETQ. DNA for the CDR3: TGCGCCAGCAGCTTAACAGGGGGGATTACTGAAGCTTTCTTT. It specifies CASSLTGGITEAFF.

The chain recombines TRBV9 with TRBJ1-2, with D unclear. This CDR3 is 13 amino acids long. CDR1 is SGDLS and CDR2 is YYNGEE in the germline V gene. Trimming cost V 3 bases and J 4 bases, with 10 bases left between them. CDR3 DNA: TGTGCCAGCAGCGCAGGCGGGATCTATGGCTACACCTTC. Translation gives CASSAGGIYGYTF.

V and J are TRBV21-1 and TRBJ2-1; whether TRBD2, the table's D call, matches the DNA was not checked. TRBV21-1 is an annotated pseudogene. The CDR3 length is 16 residues. The CDR3 region has the DNA TGTGCCAGCAGCATAAGGACTAGCGGGGGCTACAATGAGCAGTTCTTC. It encodes CASSIRTSGGYNEQFF.

This sequence joins TRBV6-5 and TRBJ1-1, with a weak D call TRBD1 (5 bases). Trimming left V 0 bases short and J 2 bases short, with 10 bases between. The length of the CDR3 is 15 residues. Germline CDR1 reads MNHEY; CDR2 reads SVGAGI. CDR3 DNA: TGTGCCAGCAGTTACTCGTCAGGGATTAACACTGAAGCTTTCTTT. This codes for CASSYSSGINTEAFF.

In nucleotides, the CDR3 is TGTGCCAGCAGCGCAGGGACTTCGGAGACCCAGTACTTC. It encodes CASSAGTSETQYF. The genes are TRBV5-4 and TRBJ2-5, with a tentative D call TRBD2 (6 bases). Germline V gene sequence: CDR1 SGHNT, CDR2 YYREEE (reference sequence). This CDR3 spans 13 amino acids. Deletions cut 4 bases from V and 5 bases from J, with 12 bases between.

V usage is TRBV7-2 and J usage is TRBJ2-3; no clear D. Trimming removed 1 base from V and 8 bases from J, with 7 bases in between. Looked up from germline, CDR1 is SGHTA and CDR2 is FQGNSA. This CDR3 is built from 12 residues. CDR3 amino acids: CASSLVLGTQYF. DNA of the CDR3: TGTGCCAGCAGCTTAGTCCTCGGTACGCAGTATTTT. The full variable domain, rest sourced from reference TRBV7-2 and TRBJ2-3, is GAGVSQSPSNKVTEKGKDVELRCDPISGHTALYWYRQSLGQGLEFLIYFQGNSAPDKSGLPSDRFSAERTGGSVSTLTIQRTQQEDSAVYLCASSLVLGTQYFGPGTRLTVL.

A single count supports this clone. J is TRBJ2-5 and V is TRBV3-1 (or the pseudogene TRBV3-2); D is undetermined. The CDR3 is 15 amino acids. CDR1 LGHDT and CDR2 YNNKEL come from the germline V gene (reference sequence). The V and J ends lost 6 bases and 1 base respectively, with 15 bases between them. DNA of the CDR3: TGTGCCAGCAGTCCATATACACCCACCCAAGAGACCCAGTACTTC. Protein product: CASSPYTPTQETQYF.

The chain is built from TRBV2 and TRBJ1-6; D gene uncertain. The CDR3 is 12 amino acids. V lost 7 bases, J lost 17 bases, and 18 bases lay in between. CDR1 SNHLY and CDR2 FYNNEI come from the germline V gene. CDR3 in amino acids: CASNRELGVFHF. Here the CDR3 DNA reads TGTGCCAGCAATCGGGAGCTTGGGGTTTTCCACTTT.

The chain employs TRBV7-6 and TRBJ1-1; perhaps TRBD1 as D (6 bases). This CDR3 region has 17 residues. Between the trimmed V and J ends, which lost 3 bases and 1 base, there was a span of 18 bases. Germline V gene data show CDR1 as SGHVS and CDR2 as FNYEAQ. Written as DNA, the CDR3 is TGTGCCAGCAGCTTCCGAGCAGCTCAACAGGGGAACACTGAAGCTTTCTTT. Protein sequence: CASSFRAAQQGNTEAFF.

V and J are TRBV4-3 and TRBJ2-1, with TRBD2 identical over 12 bases. The J segment lost 3 bases and the V segment lost 0 bases, leaving 3 bases of the junction unmatched. The CDR3 extends over 17 amino acids. Germline CDR1 LGHNA, CDR2 YSLEER. The CDR3 spells CASSQELAGGFYNEQFF. The CDR3 bases are TGCGCCAGCAGCCAAGAACTAGCGGGGGGATTCTACAATGAGCAGTTCTTC.

The rearrangement uses TRBV19 and TRBJ2-1; maybe TRBD2 (5 bases). Trimming removed 4 bases at V and 9 bases at J, with 22 bases between. Germline CDR1 is LNHDA and CDR2 is SQIVND (reference sequence). The CDR3 spans 16 residues. The CDR3 spells CASSKPWTEDSGEQFF. The CDR3, as DNA: TGTGCCAGTAGTAAGCCCTGGACGGAGGACTCTGGTGAGCAGTTCTTC.

The V call is TRBV27, the J call TRBJ1-1, with 8 bases lining up with TRBD1. With 5 bases clipped from V and 0 bases from J, the junction kept 5 bases outside the gene matches. In germline, CDR1 is MNHEY, CDR2 SMNVEV (reference sequence). The CDR3 loop spans 15 amino acids. The CDR3 sequence: CASSGRTGMNTEAFF. CDR3 nucleotide sequence: TGTGCCAGCAGTGGACGGACAGGGATGAACACTGAAGCTTTCTTT.

In its sample, this clone was seen once. The CDR3 sequence is CASSTSGTGFEQYF. Written as DNA, the CDR3 is TGCGCCAGCAGCACTTCCGGGACAGGGTTCGAGCAGTACTTC. The J gene is TRBJ2-7, the V gene TRBV5-1, with 9 bases aligning to TRBD1. The junction had 8 bases not matched to a gene; V was cut back by 4 bases and J by 6 bases. This CDR3 has 14 amino acids. Germline assignment: CDR1 SGHRS and CDR2 YFSETQ. The full variable domain, its missing parts supplied by reference TRBV5-1 and TRBJ2-7, is KAGVTQTPRYLIKTRGQQVTLSCSPISGHRSVSWYQQTPGQGLQFLFEYFSETQRNKGNFPGRFSGRQFSNSRSEMNVSTLELGDSALYLCASSTSGTGFEQYFGPGTRLTVT.

The V call is TRBV6-1, the J call TRBJ1-1; D possibly corresponds to TRBD1 (5 bases). The CDR3 length is 14 residues. The V end lost 2 bases, the J end lost 0 bases, and 7 bases lay between the germline ends. Germline assignment: CDR1 MNHNS and CDR2 SASEGT. CDR3 in amino acids: CASSESTVNTEAFF. The CDR3, as DNA: TGTGCCAGCAGTGAATCGACAGTGAACACTGAAGCTTTCTTT.

The V call is TRBV6-4, the J call TRBJ2-1; D possibly corresponds to TRBD2 (6 bases). CDR1 is MRHNA, CDR2 SNTAGT, per germline. CDR3 length: 14 amino acids. V dropped 4 bases and J dropped 0 bases, with 7 bases sitting between them. CDR3 bases: TGTGCCAGCAGTGTGGAGGGCTCCTACAATGAGCAGTTCTTC. The encoded protein is CASSVEGSYNEQFF.

The table lists this clone with a count of one. The rearrangement links TRBV30 to TRBJ1-2; 8 nucleotides match TRBD1. The CDR3 runs 15 residues. Germline assignment: CDR1 GTSNPN and CDR2 SVGIG (reference sequence). The junction had 7 bases not matched to a gene; V was cut back by 4 bases and J by 0 bases. CDR3: CAWIRGRVANYGYTF. The CDR3 coding sequence is TGTGCCTGGATCAGGGGGCGGGTAGCTAACTATGGCTACACCTTC. Based on the CDR3 plus reference TRBV30 and TRBJ1-2, the full variable domain is SQTIHQWPATLVQPVGSPLSLECTVEGTSNPNLYWYRQAAGRGLQLLFYSVGIGQISSEVPQNLSASRPQDRQFILSSKKLLLSDSGFYLCAWIRGRVANYGYTFGSGTRLTVV.

The rearrangement joins TRBV5-1 to TRBJ1-5; 11 bases fit TRBD1. The CDR3 consists of 18 residues. Trimming at V came to 3 bases and at J to 5 bases, leaving 13 bases not matched to a gene. Germline CDR1 reads SGHRS; CDR2 reads YFSETQ. CDR3 protein: CASSSIPGQGEGDQPQHF. DNA for the CDR3: TGCGCCAGCAGCTCCATCCCGGGACAGGGGGAAGGAGATCAGCCCCAGCATTTT.

The CDR3 sequence is CSVPGEPNYGYTF. The CDR3 nucleotides read TGCAGCGTCCCCGGAGAGCCCAACTATGGCTACACCTTC. V is TRBV29-1 and J is TRBJ1-2, with unresolved D. Germline V gene lookup returns CDR1 SQVTM and CDR2 ANQGSEA. The CDR3 spans 13 residues. Trimming left V 6 bases short and J 2 bases short, with 13 bases between.

The chain carries TRBV12-5 and TRBJ1-1; D gene ambiguous. V lost 2 bases and J lost 4, with 8 bases in between. Germline CDR1 reads LGHNT; CDR2 reads FRNRAP. This CDR3 is built from 13 residues. The CDR3 DNA sequence: TGTGCTAGTGGTTTGATGAGTGGCACTGAAGCTTTCTTT. Encoded protein: CASGLMSGTEAFF.

V is TRBV28 and J is TRBJ1-4, with a tentative D call TRBD1 (6 bases). Germline V CDR1 and CDR2: MDHEN, SYDVKM. The CDR3 has 16 amino acids. The germline V and J ends were trimmed by 4 bases and 11 bases, with 23 bases remaining between them. The CDR3 is CASSYHAESQGWKLFF. In DNA, the CDR3 is TGTGCCAGCAGTTATCATGCGGAAAGTCAGGGGTGGAAACTGTTTTTT.